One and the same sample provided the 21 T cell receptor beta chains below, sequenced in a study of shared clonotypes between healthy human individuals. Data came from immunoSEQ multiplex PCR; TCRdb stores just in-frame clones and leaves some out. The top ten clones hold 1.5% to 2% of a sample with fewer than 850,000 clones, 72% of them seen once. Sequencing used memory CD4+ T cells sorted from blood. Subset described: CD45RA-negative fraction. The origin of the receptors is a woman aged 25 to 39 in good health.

CDR3 coding DNA: TGTGCCAGCAGCAAAGAAGGCGGTGTGAACACTGAAGCTTTCTTT. Protein: CASSKEGGVNTEAFF. The J gene is TRBJ1-1, the V gene TRBV21-1. TRBV21-1 is given as a pseudogene. The CDR3 length is 15 residues.

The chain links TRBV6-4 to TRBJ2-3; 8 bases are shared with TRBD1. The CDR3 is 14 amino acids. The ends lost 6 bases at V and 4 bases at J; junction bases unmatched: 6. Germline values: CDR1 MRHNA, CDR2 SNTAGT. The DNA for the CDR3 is TGTGCCAGCAGACCCGACAGGGGTTCAGATACGCAGTATTTT. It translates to CASRPDRGSDTQYF.

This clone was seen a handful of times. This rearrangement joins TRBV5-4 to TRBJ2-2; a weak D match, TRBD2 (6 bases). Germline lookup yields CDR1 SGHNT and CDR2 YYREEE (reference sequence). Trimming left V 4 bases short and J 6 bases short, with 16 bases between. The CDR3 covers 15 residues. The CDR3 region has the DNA TGTGCCAGCAGCCCCCCTCGGGGAGGTCCCGGGGAGCTGTTTTTT. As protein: CASSPPRGGPGELFF.

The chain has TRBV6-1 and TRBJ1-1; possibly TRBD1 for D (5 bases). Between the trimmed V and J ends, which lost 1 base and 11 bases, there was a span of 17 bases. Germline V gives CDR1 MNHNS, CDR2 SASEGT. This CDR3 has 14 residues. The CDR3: CASSEEGRGVDAFF. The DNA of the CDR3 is TGTGCCAGCAGTGAAGAAGGGAGGGGAGTAGATGCTTTCTTT.

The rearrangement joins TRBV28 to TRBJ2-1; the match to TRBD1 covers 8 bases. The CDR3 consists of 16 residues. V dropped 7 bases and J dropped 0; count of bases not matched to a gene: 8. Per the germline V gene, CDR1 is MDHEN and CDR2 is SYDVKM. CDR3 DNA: TGTGCCAGCAAAATGACAGGGGCCCCCTCCTACAATGAGCAGTTCTTC. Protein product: CASKMTGAPSYNEQFF. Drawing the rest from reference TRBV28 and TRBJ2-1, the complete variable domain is DVKVTQSSRYLVKRTGEKVFLECVQDMDHENMFWYRQDPGLGLRLIYFSYDVKMKEKGDIPEGYSVSREKKERFSLILESASTNQTSMYLCASKMTGAPSYNEQFFGPGTRLTVL.

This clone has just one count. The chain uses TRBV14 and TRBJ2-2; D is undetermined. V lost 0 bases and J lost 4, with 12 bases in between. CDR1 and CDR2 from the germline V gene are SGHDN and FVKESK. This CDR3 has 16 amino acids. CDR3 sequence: CASSQEKGTVTGELFF. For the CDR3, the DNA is TGTGCCAGCAGCCAAGAAAAAGGAACAGTCACCGGGGAGCTGTTTTTT.

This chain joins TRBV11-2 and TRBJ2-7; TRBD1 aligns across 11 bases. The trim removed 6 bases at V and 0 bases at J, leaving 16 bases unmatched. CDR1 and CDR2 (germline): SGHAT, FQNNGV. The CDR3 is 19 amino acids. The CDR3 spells CASRSSGTGGRPASYEQYF. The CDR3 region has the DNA TGTGCCAGCAGATCTAGCGGGACAGGGGGGCGGCCGGCCTCCTACGAGCAGTACTTC.

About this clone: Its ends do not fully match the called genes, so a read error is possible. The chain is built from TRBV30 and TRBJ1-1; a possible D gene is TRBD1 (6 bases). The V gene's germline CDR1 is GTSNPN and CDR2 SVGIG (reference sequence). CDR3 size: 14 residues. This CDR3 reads CAWSSFQGNSEAFF. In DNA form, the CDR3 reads TGTGCCTGGAGTTCGTTCCAGGGGAACTCTGAAGCTTTCTTT.

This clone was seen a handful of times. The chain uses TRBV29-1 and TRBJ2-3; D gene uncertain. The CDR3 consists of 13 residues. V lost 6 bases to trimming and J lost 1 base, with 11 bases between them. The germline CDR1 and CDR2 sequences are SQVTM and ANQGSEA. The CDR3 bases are TGCAGCGTCCGGCCATACCGCACAGATACGCAGTATTTT. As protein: CSVRPYRTDTQYF.

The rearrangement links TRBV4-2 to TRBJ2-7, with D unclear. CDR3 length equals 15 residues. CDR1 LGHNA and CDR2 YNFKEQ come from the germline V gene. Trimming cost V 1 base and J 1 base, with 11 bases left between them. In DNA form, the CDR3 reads TGTGCCAGCAGCCAAGGCACTACTATATCCTACGAGCAGTACTTC. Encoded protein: CASSQGTTISYEQYF.

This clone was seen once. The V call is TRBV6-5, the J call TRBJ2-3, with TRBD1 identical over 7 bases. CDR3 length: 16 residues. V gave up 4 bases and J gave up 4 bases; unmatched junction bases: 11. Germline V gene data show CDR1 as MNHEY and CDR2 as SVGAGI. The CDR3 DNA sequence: TGTGCCAGCAGTTCTGGTGTCGGACAGGCGGCAGATACGCAGTATTTT. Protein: CASSSGVGQAADTQYF.

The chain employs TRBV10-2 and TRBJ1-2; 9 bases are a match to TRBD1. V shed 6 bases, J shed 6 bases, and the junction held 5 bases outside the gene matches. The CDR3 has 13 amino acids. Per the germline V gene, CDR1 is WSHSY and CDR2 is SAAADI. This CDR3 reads CASRGDRVNGYTF. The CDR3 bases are TGCGCCAGCAGGGGGGACAGGGTAAATGGCTACACCTTC.

For the CDR3, the DNA is TGTGCCAGCAGTTTGGTCCTGGGGGAGACCCAGTACTTC. It is translated as CASSLVLGETQYF. V usage is TRBV6-6 and J usage is TRBJ2-5; D is uncertain. The CDR3 runs to 13 residues. CDR1 and CDR2 (germline): MNHNY, SVGAGI (reference sequence). V lost 4 bases to trimming and J lost 5 bases, with 11 bases between them.

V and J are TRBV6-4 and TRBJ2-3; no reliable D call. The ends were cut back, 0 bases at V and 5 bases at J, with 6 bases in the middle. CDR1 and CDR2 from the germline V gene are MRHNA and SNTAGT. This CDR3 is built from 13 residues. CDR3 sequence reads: CASSDSEVDTQYF. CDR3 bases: TGTGCCAGCAGTGACTCGGAAGTAGATACGCAGTATTTT.

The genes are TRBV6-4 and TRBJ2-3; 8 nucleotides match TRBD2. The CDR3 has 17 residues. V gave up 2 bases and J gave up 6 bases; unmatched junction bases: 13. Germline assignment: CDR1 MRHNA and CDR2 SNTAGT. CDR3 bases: TGTGCCAGCAGTGACGCGGGGGGAACAGGCCCCGGTGATACGCAGTATTTT. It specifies CASSDAGGTGPGDTQYF.

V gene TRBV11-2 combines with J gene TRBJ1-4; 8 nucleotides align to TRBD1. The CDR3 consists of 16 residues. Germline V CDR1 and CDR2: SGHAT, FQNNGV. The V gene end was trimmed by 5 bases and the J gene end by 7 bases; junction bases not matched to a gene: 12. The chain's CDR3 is CASSPLGTGLFEKLFF. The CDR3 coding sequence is TGTGCCAGCAGCCCGCTTGGGACAGGACTTTTTGAAAAACTGTTTTTT.

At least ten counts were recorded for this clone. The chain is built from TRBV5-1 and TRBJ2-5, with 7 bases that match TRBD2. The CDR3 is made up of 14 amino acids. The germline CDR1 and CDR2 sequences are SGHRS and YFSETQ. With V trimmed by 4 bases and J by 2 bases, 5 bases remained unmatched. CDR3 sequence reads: CASSTGLVQETQYF. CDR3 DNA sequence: TGCGCCAGCAGCACCGGACTAGTTCAAGAGACCCAGTACTTC.

In nucleotides, the CDR3 is TGTGCCAGCAGATCGGGGGACAGGGTCACAGATACGCAGTATTTT. Its translation: CASRSGDRVTDTQYF. The rearrangement uses TRBV27 and TRBJ2-3; TRBD1 aligns across 9 bases. This CDR3 has 15 residues. The V and J ends lost 6 bases and 2 bases, in that order; junction bases with no gene match: 6. CDR1 MNHEY and CDR2 SMNVEV come from the germline V gene (reference sequence).

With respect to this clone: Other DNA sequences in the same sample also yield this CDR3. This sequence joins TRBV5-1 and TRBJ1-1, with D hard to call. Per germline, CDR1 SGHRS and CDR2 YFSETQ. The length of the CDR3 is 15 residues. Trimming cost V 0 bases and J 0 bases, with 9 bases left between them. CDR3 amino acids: CASSLAVGMNTEAFF. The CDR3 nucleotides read TGCGCCAGCAGCTTGGCCGTTGGGATGAACACTGAAGCTTTCTTT.

The CDR3 nucleotides read TGTGCCAGCAGCTTACTAGCGGGATCGGGGAATGAGCAGTTCTTC. Protein sequence: CASSLLAGSGNEQFF. The genes are TRBV12-1 and TRBJ2-1; whether TRBD2, the table's D call, matches the DNA was not checked. TRBV12-1 is described as a pseudogene. The CDR3 totals 15 residues.

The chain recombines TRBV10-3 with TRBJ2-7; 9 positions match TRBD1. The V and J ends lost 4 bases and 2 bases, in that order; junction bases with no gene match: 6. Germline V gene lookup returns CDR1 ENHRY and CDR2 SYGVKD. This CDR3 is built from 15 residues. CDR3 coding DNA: TGTGCCATCAGTGGGCCGGACAGGGGTCCCTACGAGCAGTACTTC. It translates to CAISGPDRGPYEQYF.